Listed below are T cell receptor beta chains from one sample, sequenced in a study of blood T cell repertoires in COVID-19. Clones were sequenced by immunoSEQ multiplex PCR, and TCRdb holds only the in-frame ones, with some missing. This sample has around 230,000 clones; about 88% occur once, and the top ten carry roughly 0.7%. Sequenced sample: peripheral blood. Receptors originate from a man aged 40-49 years with acute or convalescent COVID-19. CDR3s include the opening cysteine and the closing phenylalanine or tryptophan. The D gene is left open where the match is weak. Clone size is given for some rows only: seen once, a few or many times, or a class if the clone is expanded.

d_call | cdr3_length | j_call | v_call | clone_size | cdr3_nt | cdr3_aa
- | 15 | TRBJ2-7 | TRBV4-1 | - | TGCGCCAGCAGCCAAGAGGTCAGGGTAAACTACGAGCAGTACTTC | CASSQEVRVNYEQYF
TRBD2 | 20 | TRBJ2-1 | TRBV27 | - | TGTGCCAGCAGTAACCTAGGGGTAGGACTAGCGGGGGGACCCTACAATGAGCAGTTCTTC | CASSNLGVGLAGGPYNEQFF
TRBD2 | 14 | TRBJ2-7 | TRBV27 | - | TGTGCCAGCAGTTTAGGCGGGGGGTTCTACGAGCAGTACTTC | CASSLGGGFYEQYF
TRBD1 | 16 | TRBJ2-3 | TRBV28 | - | TGTGCCAGCAGTGCGCCGGGACAGGGGGCGGGGGATACGCAGTATTTT | CASSAPGQGAGDTQYF
TRBD2 | 15 | TRBJ2-5 | TRBV11-3 | - | TGTGCCAGCAGCGCTAGCGGGAGGCTTCAAGAGACCCAGTACTTC | CASSASGRLQETQYF
- | 14 | TRBJ2-2 | TRBV7-9 | - | TGTGCCAGCAGCTCCTCAGGGATCGCCGGGGAGCTGTTTTTT | CASSSSGIAGELFF
TRBD1 | 15 | TRBJ1-5 | TRBV5-8 | - | TGTGCCAGCAGCCGGACAGGGGGCGGTAATCAGCCCCAGCATTTT | CASSRTGGGNQPQHF
- | 15 | TRBJ1-2 | TRBV3-1/TRBV3-2 | - | TGTGCCAGCAGCCAAGATGCCTGGGAGGGAAAGGGCTACACCTTC | CASSQDAWEGKGYTF
TRBD2 | 16 | TRBJ2-7 | TRBV18 | few | TGTGCCAGCTCATCCCCGGGACTAGGCTTCCCCTACGAGCAGTACTTC | CASSSPGLGFPYEQYF
- | 15 | TRBJ1-1 | TRBV18 | - | TGTGCCAGCTCACCAGGCCCGGGAGGGAACACTGAAGCTTTCTTT | CASSPGPGGNTEAFF
- | 17 | TRBJ2-7 | TRBV5-5 | - | TGTGCCAGCGCCGGAGTAGAGAGGACGGACTCCTGGAACGAGCAGTACTTC | CASAGVERTDSWNEQYF
- | 16 | TRBJ1-4 | TRBV7-4 | - | TGTGCCAGCAGCTCGCAAAAGACAGTAACTAATGAAAAACTGTTTTTT | CASSSQKTVTNEKLFF
TRBD1 | 16 | TRBJ1-1 | TRBV4-3 | - | TGCGCCAGCAGCCAAGGAGGACAGGCCCCGGGGACTGAAGCTTTCTTT | CASSQGGQAPGTEAFF
- | 13 | TRBJ2-7 | TRBV25-1 | once | TGTGCCAGTGCCCCGGGGTCCGTTTACGAGCAGTACTTC | CASAPGSVYEQYF
- | 13 | TRBJ1-2 | TRBV6-2/TRBV6-3 | - | TGTGCCAGCAGTTACTCTACTAACTATGGCTACACCTTC | CASSYSTNYGYTF
- | 14 | TRBJ2-1 | TRBV5-4 | - | TGTGCCAGCATCCGTGGACTACCATTGAATGAGCAGTTCTTC | CASIRGLPLNEQFF
TRBD2 | 19 | TRBJ2-1 | TRBV14 | - | TGTGCCAGCAGCCAAGATTCCCTCTTCTGGCGGGAGTTAAACAATGAGCAGTTCTTC | CASSQDSLFWRELNNEQFF
TRBD1 | 18 | TRBJ2-5 | TRBV27 | - | TGTGCCAGCAGTCCCTGGACAGGCTCAACCTTAATCCAAGAGACCCAGTACTTC | CASSPWTGSTLIQETQYF
TRBD2 | 16 | TRBJ2-1 | TRBV5-8 | - | TGTGCCAGCAGCTTCTTGCCAGCGGGGATCCTCAATGAGCAGTTCTTC | CASSFLPAGILNEQFF
- | 14 | TRBJ2-7 | TRBV13 | once | TGTGCCAGCAGCCCAGGGGCAGGGCACTACGAGCAGTACTTC | CASSPGAGHYEQYF
TRBD1 | 16 | TRBJ2-2 | TRBV7-3 | - | TGTGCCAGCAGCTTATTAGCAGGGGGCTATACCGGGGAGCTGTTTTTT | CASSLLAGGYTGELFF
- | 17 | TRBJ1-3 | TRBV5-6 | - | TGTGCCAGCAGCTACCGGGGGTCCTTTGGAGCTGGAAACACCATATATTTT | CASSYRGSFGAGNTIYF
TRBD1 | 15 | TRBJ1-1 | TRBV2 | - | TGTGCCAGCAATGGACAGGGGGCTTCAGGCGCTGAAGCTTTCTTT | CASNGQGASGAEAFF
- | 14 | TRBJ1-1 | TRBV27 | - | TGTGCCAGCAGTTTGCAGGGCTTGAACACTGAAGCTTTCTTT | CASSLQGLNTEAFF
- | 14 | TRBJ2-7 | TRBV27 | - | TGTGCCAGCAGTAAGGAAACCCAGGGCCACGAGCAGTACTTC | CASSKETQGHEQYF
TRBD2 | 13 | TRBJ2-1 | TRBV5-5 | - | TGTGCCAGCAGTATGCGGGGGAACAATGAGCAGTTCTTC | CASSMRGNNEQFF
- | 16 | TRBJ2-3 | TRBV28 | once | TGTGCCAGCAGCCCTAGGGGAGGCGGGACCCCAGATACGCAGTATTTT | CASSPRGGGTPDTQYF